The 8 T cell receptor beta chains given below trace back to one sample, sequenced in a study of technical replicates of blood from a few donors. Assay used: immunoSEQ multiplex PCR; TCRdb lists only in-frame clones, some missing. Here the sample spans approximately 88,000 clones, approximately 94% being singletons. The specimen sequenced was T cells isolated from PBMCs. These receptors were taken from a human donor in good health.

The V and J genes are TRBV4-1 and TRBJ1-2, with TRBD1 identical over 7 bases. Germline-derived CDR1 and CDR2 are MGHRA and YSYEKL. The CDR3 has 22 residues. V shed 0 bases, J shed 0 bases, and the junction held 22 bases outside the gene matches. CDR3 DNA sequence: TGCGCCAGCAGCCAAGATCGATTGGGCGTGTATCACCGGGACAGCACTAACTATGGCTACACCTTC. Encoded protein: CASSQDRLGVYHRDSTNYGYTF.

The chain links TRBV2 to TRBJ2-5; D possibly corresponds to TRBD1 (6 bases). V lost 5 bases to trimming and J lost 4 bases, with 23 bases between them. The germline V gene encodes CDR1 SNHLY and CDR2 FYNNEI. The CDR3 contains 17 residues. CDR3 sequence: CASSKFRGRQLGETQYF. CDR3 bases: TGTGCCAGCAGTAAATTCAGGGGAAGACAGTTGGGAGAGACCCAGTACTTC.

This rearrangement joins TRBV10-2 to TRBJ2-5, with 10 bases matching TRBD2. V lost 0 bases to trimming and J lost 3 bases; unmatched junction nucleotides: 1. CDR3 size: 15 residues. The V gene's germline CDR1 is WSHSY and CDR2 SAAADI. The chain's CDR3 is CASSESGTSEETQYF. DNA of the CDR3: TGCGCCAGCAGTGAGTCTGGGACTAGCGAAGAGACCCAGTACTTC.

The chain employs TRBV25-1 and TRBJ1-3; 7 nucleotides line up with TRBD1. V shed 7 bases, J shed 7 bases, and the junction held 10 bases outside the gene matches. CDR3 length: 14 amino acids. Germline CDR1 reads MGHDK; CDR2 reads SYGVNS. CDR3: CASTGTTGDNTIYF. Written as DNA, the CDR3 is TGTGCCAGCACTGGTACCACAGGGGATAACACCATATATTTT.

The chain joins TRBV27 to TRBJ2-3, with a tentative D call TRBD2 (5 bases). Germline CDR1 MNHEY, CDR2 SMNVEV (reference sequence). V lost 3 bases and J lost 5, with 12 bases in between. The CDR3 length is 14 residues. CDR3 sequence reads: CASSFSVYGDTQYF. The DNA for the CDR3 is TGTGCCAGCAGTTTTAGCGTCTATGGAGATACGCAGTATTTT.

This clone was recorded only once. The chain has TRBV29-1 and TRBJ2-5; no definite D call. The CDR3 is 14 residues long. CDR1 SQVTM and CDR2 ANQGSEA come from the germline V gene. The ends were cut back, 4 bases at V and 1 base at J, with 13 bases in the middle. The CDR3: CSVALSWAQETQYF. CDR3 nucleotide sequence: TGCAGCGTTGCTCTTTCGTGGGCCCAAGAGACCCAGTACTTC.

The chain has TRBV5-1 and TRBJ2-2; 14 bases match TRBD2. V lost 1 base, J lost 8 bases, and 7 bases stayed unmatched. Germline V gene data show CDR1 as SGHRS and CDR2 as YFSETQ. The CDR3 covers 17 residues. The chain's CDR3 is CASSLRLAGGPFGELFF. CDR3 DNA sequence: TGCGCCAGCAGCTTGAGACTAGCGGGAGGGCCATTTGGGGAGCTGTTTTTT.

The DNA of the CDR3 is TGTGCCAGCAGCGTAGCTACCACGGGGTCTGGAAACACCATATATTTT. Amino acid sequence: CASSVATTGSGNTIYF. V gene TRBV9 combines with J gene TRBJ1-3; D ambiguous. Germline CDR1 SGDLS, CDR2 YYNGEE. The CDR3 spans 16 residues. The V end lost 0 bases, the J end lost 1 base, and 11 bases lay between the germline ends.